This TCR beta chain was sequenced during a study of T-cell memory formation after mild COVID-19. TCRdb re-analysed the 5' RACE reads in MiXCR, keeping a single row per CDR3 protein. The repertoire includes some 210,000 distinct CDR3 sequences, 10% to 13% of them detected once, and approximately 3% sits in the top ten. The ends were cut back, 4 bases at V and 4 bases at J, with 11 bases in the middle. Germline V gene data show CDR1 as SGHVS and CDR2 as FNYEAQ. This CDR3 has 13 residues. Only a few counts were recorded for this clonotype. This receptor was taken from a young man who had mild COVID-19 (a few samples of this study predate the infection). Cell type and time point are not known. The sample consisted of PBMCs or a T cell subset sorted from them (not recorded which). V is TRBV7-6 and J is TRBJ2-7; D gene uncertain. CDR3 DNA sequence: TGTGCCAGCAGCTCCTCCGTCGGTTACGAGCAGTACTTC. It specifies CASSSSVGYEQYF.